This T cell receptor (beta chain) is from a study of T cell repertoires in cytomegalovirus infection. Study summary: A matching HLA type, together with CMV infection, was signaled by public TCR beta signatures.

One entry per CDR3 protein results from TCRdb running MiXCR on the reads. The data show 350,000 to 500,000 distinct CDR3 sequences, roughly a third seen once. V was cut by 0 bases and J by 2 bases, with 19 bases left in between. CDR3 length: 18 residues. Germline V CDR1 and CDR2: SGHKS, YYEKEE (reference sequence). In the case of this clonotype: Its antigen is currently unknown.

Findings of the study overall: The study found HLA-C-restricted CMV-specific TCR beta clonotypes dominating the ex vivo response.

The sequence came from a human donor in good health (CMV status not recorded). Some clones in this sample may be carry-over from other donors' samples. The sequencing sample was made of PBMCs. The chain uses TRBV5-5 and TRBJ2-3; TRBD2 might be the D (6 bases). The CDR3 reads CASSLVTSLAWITDTQYF. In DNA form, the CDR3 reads TGTGCCAGCAGCTTGGTTACGTCGCTAGCGTGGATCACAGATACGCAGTATTTT. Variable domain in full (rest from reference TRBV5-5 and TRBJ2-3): DAGVTQSPTHLIKTRGQQVTLRCSPISGHKSVSWYQQVLGQGPQFIFQYYEKEERGRGNFPDRFSARQFPNYSSELNVNALLLGDSALYLCASSLVTSLAWITDTQYFGPGTRLTVL.